One sample yielded the 3 T cell receptor beta chains listed below, sequenced in a study of T cells in Graves' hyperthyroidism and ophthalmopathy. Amplification of TCR beta CDR3 regions used RNA as the template. Carried out on the TCR CDR3, a first-round RT-PCR used the HTBI primer set. One entry per CDR3 protein results from TCRdb running MiXCR on the multiplex PCR reads. The sample lists about 260,000 distinct CDR3 sequences, 16% seen once, with around 28% in the top ten. The sample comprised blood. These receptors all stem from a woman aged 18-29 years with Graves' ophthalmopathy.

This chain links TRBV28 with TRBJ2-7; 14 bases are a match to TRBD2. The CDR3 runs to 15 residues. Unmatched junction bases numbered 6, after V lost 6 bases and J lost 5 bases. CDR1 is MDHEN and CDR2 is SYDVKM in the germline V gene. This CDR3 reads CASRGSTSGGDEQYF. The CDR3 DNA sequence: TGTGCCAGCAGGGGGTCGACTAGCGGGGGGGACGAGCAGTACTTC.

In its sample, this clonotype was seen many times. The CDR3 loop reads CASSLDARQENYGYTF. The CDR3, as DNA: TGTGCCAGCAGCTTAGACGCGAGGCAGGAGAACTATGGCTACACCTTC. This chain joins TRBV7-3 and TRBJ1-2; D unclear. Deletions cut 2 bases from V and 2 bases from J, with 15 bases between. CDR3 size: 16 residues. From germline, CDR1 is SGHTA and CDR2 FQGTGA. The complete variable domain, with remaining parts taken from reference TRBV7-3 and TRBJ1-2, reads GAGVSQTPSNKVTEKGKYVELRCDPISGHTALYWYRQSLGQGPEFLIYFQGTGAADDSGLPNDRFFAVRPEGSVSTLKIQRTERGDSAVYLCASSLDARQENYGYTFGSGTRLTVV.

This clonotype was seen repeatedly, ten times or more. J is TRBJ2-1 and V is TRBV30; D is undetermined. Germline V gene data show CDR1 as GTSNPN and CDR2 as SVGIG (reference sequence). Trimming pared 0 bases from V and 0 bases from J, leaving 12 bases between. This CDR3 spans 16 amino acids. CDR3 protein: CAWSVYVGRSYNEQFF. As DNA, the CDR3 is TGTGCCTGGAGTGTATACGTCGGACGCTCCTACAATGAGCAGTTCTTC.